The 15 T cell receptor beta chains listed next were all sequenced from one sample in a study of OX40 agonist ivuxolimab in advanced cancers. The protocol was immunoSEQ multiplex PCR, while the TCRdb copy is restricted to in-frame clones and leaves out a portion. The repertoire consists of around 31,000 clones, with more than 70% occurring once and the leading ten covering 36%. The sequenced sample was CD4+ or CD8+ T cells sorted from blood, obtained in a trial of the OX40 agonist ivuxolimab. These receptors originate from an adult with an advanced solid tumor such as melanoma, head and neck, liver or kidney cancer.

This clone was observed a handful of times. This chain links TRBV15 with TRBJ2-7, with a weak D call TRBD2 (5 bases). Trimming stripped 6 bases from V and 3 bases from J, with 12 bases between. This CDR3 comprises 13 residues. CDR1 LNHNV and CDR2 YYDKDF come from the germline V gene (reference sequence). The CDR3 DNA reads TGTGCCACCAGGGGCCAAGGGAGCTACGAGCAGTACTTC. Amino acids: CATRGQGSYEQYF.

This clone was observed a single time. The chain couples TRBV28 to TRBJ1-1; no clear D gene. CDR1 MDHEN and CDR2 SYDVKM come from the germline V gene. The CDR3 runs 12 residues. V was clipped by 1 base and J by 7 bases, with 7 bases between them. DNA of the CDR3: TGTGCCAGCAGTTTATACGGCGTTGAAGCTTTCTTT. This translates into CASSLYGVEAFF.

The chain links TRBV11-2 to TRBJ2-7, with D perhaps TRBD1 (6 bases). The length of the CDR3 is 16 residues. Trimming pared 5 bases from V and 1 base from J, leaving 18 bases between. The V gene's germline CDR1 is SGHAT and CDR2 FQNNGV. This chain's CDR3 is CASSPLTGTFSYEQYF. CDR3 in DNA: TGTGCCAGCAGCCCACTGACAGGAACATTTTCCTACGAGCAGTACTTC.

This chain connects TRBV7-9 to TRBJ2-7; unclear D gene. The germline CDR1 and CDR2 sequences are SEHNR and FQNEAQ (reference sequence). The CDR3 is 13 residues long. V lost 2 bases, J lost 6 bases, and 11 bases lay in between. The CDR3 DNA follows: TGTGCCAGCAGCTTATCCTCGGCCGGCGAGCAGTACTTC. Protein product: CASSLSSAGEQYF.

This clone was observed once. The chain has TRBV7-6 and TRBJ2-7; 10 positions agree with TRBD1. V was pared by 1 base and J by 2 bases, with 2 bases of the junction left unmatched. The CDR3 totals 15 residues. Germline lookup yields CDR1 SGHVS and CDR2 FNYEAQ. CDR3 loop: CASSLGTGGTYEQYF. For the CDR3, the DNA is TGTGCCAGCAGCTTAGGGACAGGGGGGACCTACGAGCAGTACTTC. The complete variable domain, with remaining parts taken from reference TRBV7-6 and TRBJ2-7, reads GAGVSQSPRYKVTKRGQDVALRCDPISGHVSLYWYRQALGQGPEFLTYFNYEAQQDKSGLPNDRFSAERPEGSISTLTIQRTEQRDSAMYRCASSLGTGGTYEQYFGPGTRLTVT.

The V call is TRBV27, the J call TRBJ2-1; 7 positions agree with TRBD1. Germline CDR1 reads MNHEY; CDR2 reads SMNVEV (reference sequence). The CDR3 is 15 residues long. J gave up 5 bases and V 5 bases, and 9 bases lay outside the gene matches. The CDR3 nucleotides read TGTGCCAGCAGTAGGGAAGGGACAGTAGACAATGAGCAGTTCTTC. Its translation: CASSREGTVDNEQFF.

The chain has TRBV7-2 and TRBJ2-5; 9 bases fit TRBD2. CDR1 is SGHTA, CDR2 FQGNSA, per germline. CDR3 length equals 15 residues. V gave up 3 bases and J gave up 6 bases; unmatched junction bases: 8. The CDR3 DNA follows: TGTGCCAGCAGCTTGTACAGCGGGGGGCGGAAGACCCAGTACTTC. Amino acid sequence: CASSLYSGGRKTQYF.

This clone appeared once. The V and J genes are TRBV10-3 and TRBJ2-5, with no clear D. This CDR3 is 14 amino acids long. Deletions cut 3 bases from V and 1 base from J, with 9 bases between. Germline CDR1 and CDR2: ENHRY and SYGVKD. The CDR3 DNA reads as TGTGCCATCAGTGACGAGGTATCCCAAGAGACCCAGTACTTC. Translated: CAISDEVSQETQYF.

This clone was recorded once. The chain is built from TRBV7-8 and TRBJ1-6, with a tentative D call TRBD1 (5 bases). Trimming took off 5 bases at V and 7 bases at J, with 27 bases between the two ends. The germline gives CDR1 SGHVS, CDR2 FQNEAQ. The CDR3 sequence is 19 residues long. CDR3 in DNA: TGTGCCAGCAGCCCGATACCCCCCGGGGAGGGGTACGGGAATTCACCCCTCCACTTT. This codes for CASSPIPPGEGYGNSPLHF.

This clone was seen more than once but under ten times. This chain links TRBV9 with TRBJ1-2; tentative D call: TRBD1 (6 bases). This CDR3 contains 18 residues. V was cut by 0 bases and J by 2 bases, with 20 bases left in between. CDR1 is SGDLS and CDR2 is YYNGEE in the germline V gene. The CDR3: CASSVDPGKGDGNYGYTF. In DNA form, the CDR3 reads TGTGCCAGCAGCGTAGACCCCGGGAAGGGGGACGGAAACTATGGCTACACCTTC.

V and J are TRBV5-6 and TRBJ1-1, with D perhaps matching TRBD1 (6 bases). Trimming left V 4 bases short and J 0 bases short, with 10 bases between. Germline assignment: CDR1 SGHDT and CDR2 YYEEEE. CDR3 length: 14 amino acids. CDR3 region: CASSPGQMNTEAFF. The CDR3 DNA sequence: TGTGCCAGCAGCCCTGGACAGATGAACACTGAAGCTTTCTTT.

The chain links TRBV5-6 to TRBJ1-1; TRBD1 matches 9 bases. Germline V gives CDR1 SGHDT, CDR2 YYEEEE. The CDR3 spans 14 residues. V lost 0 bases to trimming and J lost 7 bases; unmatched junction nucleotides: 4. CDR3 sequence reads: CASSLETGGFEAFF. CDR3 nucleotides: TGTGCCAGCAGCTTGGAAACAGGGGGCTTTGAAGCTTTCTTT.

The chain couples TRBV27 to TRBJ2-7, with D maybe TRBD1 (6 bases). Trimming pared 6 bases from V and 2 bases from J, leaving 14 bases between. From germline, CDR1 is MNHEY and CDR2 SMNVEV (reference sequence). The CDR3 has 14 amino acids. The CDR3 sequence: CASRPGESTYEQYF. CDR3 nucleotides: TGTGCCAGCAGACCAGGGGAGAGCACCTACGAGCAGTACTTC.

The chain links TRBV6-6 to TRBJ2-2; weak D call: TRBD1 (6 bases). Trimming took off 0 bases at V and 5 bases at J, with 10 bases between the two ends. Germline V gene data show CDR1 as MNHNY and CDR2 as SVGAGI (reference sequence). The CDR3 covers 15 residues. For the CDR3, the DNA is TGTGCCAGCAGTTACTCAGTCAGGGGTACCGGGGAGCTGTTTTTT. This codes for CASSYSVRGTGELFF.

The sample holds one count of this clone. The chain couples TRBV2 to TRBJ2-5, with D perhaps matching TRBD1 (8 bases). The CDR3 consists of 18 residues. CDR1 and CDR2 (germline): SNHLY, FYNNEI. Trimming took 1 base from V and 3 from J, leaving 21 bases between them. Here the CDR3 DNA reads TGTGCCAGCAGTGAAGAGCGGGGTCAGGGGGCTTTCAAAGAGACCCAGTACTTC. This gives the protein CASSEERGQGAFKETQYF.